The 10 T cell receptor beta chains below all came from one sample that was sequenced in a study of blood T cell repertoires in COVID-19. The data were produced by immunoSEQ multiplex PCR, yet TCRdb's version contains in-frame clones alone and is incomplete. The sample lists 150,000 to 180,000 clones; roughly nine tenths were seen once. Sequencing input: peripheral blood. The receptors here all came from a middle-aged man with acute or convalescent COVID-19.

This clone was picked up one time. The chain recombines TRBV7-2 with TRBJ2-1, with no clear D. The CDR3 has 14 residues. CDR1 and CDR2 (germline): SGHTA, FQGNSA. The germline V and J ends were trimmed by 4 bases and 0 bases, with 7 bases remaining between them. The CDR3 region is CASSSEISYNEQFF. The CDR3, as DNA: TGTGCCAGCAGCTCTGAGATCTCCTACAATGAGCAGTTCTTC.

This CDR3 is CATSDTGTSGSDTQYF. CDR3 bases: TGTGCCACCAGTGACACCGGGACTAGCGGGAGCGATACGCAGTATTTT. The V and J genes are TRBV24-1 and TRBJ2-3; 14 nucleotides align to TRBD2. This CDR3 spans 16 amino acids. Per the germline V gene, CDR1 is KGHDR and CDR2 is SFDVKD. V lost 4 bases to trimming and J lost 6 bases; unmatched junction nucleotides: 5.

V gene TRBV27 combines with J gene TRBJ2-1; tentative D call: TRBD1 (5 bases). V was clipped by 2 bases and J by 6 bases, with 8 bases between them. Germline-derived CDR1 and CDR2 are MNHEY and SMNVEV (reference sequence). This CDR3 is 13 amino acids long. The DNA of the CDR3 is TGTGCCAGCAGTTTAAGTAGGGGCAATGAGCAGTTCTTC. As protein: CASSLSRGNEQFF.

The rearrangement joins TRBV5-1 to TRBJ1-4, with 9 bases aligning to TRBD1. In germline, CDR1 is SGHRS, CDR2 YFSETQ. V dropped 7 bases and J dropped 6; count of bases not matched to a gene: 7. The CDR3 loop spans 14 amino acids. CDR3 nucleotides: TGCGCCAGCGCAACCGGGACAGGGTATGAAAAACTGTTTTTT. Translation: CASATGTGYEKLFF. The variable domain in full, with the rest retrieved from reference TRBV5-1 and TRBJ1-4, is KAGVTQTPRYLIKTRGQQVTLSCSPISGHRSVSWYQQTPGQGLQFLFEYFSETQRNKGNFPGRFSGRQFSNSRSEMNVSTLELGDSALYLCASATGTGYEKLFFGSGTQLSVL.

This chain connects TRBV4-1 to TRBJ2-3, with TRBD2 as a possible D gene (6 bases). The CDR3 is 15 amino acids. V lost 3 bases and J lost 5, with 15 bases in between. Germline V lookup: CDR1 MGHRA, CDR2 YSYEKL. The chain's CDR3 is CASSQGGGARDTQYF. CDR3 DNA: TGCGCCAGCAGCCAGGGAGGTGGGGCACGAGATACGCAGTATTTT.

CDR3 bases: TGTGCCAGCAGCCCAGGGACAGGGGCTGAAGCTTTCTTT. Residues: CASSPGTGAEAFF. This chain connects TRBV7-9 to TRBJ1-1; 10 nucleotides line up with TRBD1. The length of the CDR3 is 13 residues. Germline loops: CDR1 SEHNR, CDR2 FQNEAQ (reference sequence). V lost 5 bases, J lost 6 bases, and 3 bases stayed unmatched.

The V call is TRBV28, the J call TRBJ2-2, with a tentative D call TRBD2 (5 bases). Germline CDR1 is MDHEN and CDR2 is SYDVKM. The ends were cut back, 6 bases at V and 4 bases at J, with 9 bases in the middle. The CDR3 is 13 amino acids. CDR3 bases: TGTGCCAGCAGCTTCGGGGTCACCGGGGAGCTGTTTTTT. Protein product: CASSFGVTGELFF. The full variable domain, in which reference TRBV28 and TRBJ2-2 provide the parts outside the CDR3, is DVKVTQSSRYLVKRTGEKVFLECVQDMDHENMFWYRQDPGLGLRLIYFSYDVKMKEKGDIPEGYSVSREKKERFSLILESASTNQTSMYLCASSFGVTGELFFGEGSRLTVL.

This clone has more than one count but fewer than ten. V and J are TRBV9 and TRBJ1-2; TRBD1 is a possible D gene (5 bases). The V end lost 3 bases, the J end lost 0 bases, and 15 bases lay between the germline ends. Germline loops: CDR1 SGDLS, CDR2 YYNGEE. CDR3 size: 16 residues. As DNA, the CDR3 is TGTGCCAGCAGCGAGGGGAGGGCAGAGGCTAACTATGGCTACACCTTC. It encodes CASSEGRAEANYGYTF.

This chain uses TRBV9 with TRBJ2-3; 9 nucleotides line up with TRBD1. The V segment lost 3 bases and the J segment 4 bases; nucleotides outside the gene matches: 3. CDR1 and CDR2 (germline): SGDLS, YYNGEE. The CDR3 contains 14 residues. Here the CDR3 DNA reads TGTGCCAGCAGCGACACAGGGGGCCCAGATACGCAGTATTTT. It codes for CASSDTGGPDTQYF.

The chain recombines TRBV6-6 with TRBJ1-5; D gene uncertain. The CDR3 has 13 amino acids. Trimming left V 5 bases short and J 2 bases short, with 7 bases between. CDR1 is MNHNY, CDR2 SVGAGI, per germline (reference sequence). The CDR3: CASSRLGNQPQHF. CDR3 DNA sequence: TGTGCCAGCAGTCGGTTAGGCAATCAGCCCCAGCATTTT.